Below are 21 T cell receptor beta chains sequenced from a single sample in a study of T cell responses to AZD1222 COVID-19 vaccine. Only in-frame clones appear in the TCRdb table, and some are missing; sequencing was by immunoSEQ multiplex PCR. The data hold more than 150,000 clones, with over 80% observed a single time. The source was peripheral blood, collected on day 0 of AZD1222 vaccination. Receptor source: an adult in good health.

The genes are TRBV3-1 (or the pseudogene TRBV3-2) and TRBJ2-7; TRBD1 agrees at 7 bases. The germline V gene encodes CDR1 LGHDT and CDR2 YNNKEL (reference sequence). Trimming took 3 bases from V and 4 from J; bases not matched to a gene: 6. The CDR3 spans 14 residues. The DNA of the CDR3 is TGTGCCAGCAGCCACCAGGGGGTAGTGTACGAGCAGTACTTC. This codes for CASSHQGVVYEQYF.

The CDR3 here is CASSLIFQGGPNEKLFF. CDR3 DNA sequence: TGTGCCAGCAGTTTAATTTTTCAGGGGGGTCCGAATGAAAAACTGTTTTTT. The chain joins TRBV27 to TRBJ1-4; the match to TRBD1 covers 7 bases. The junction had 11 bases not matched to a gene; V was cut back by 2 bases and J by 5 bases. CDR1 and CDR2 (germline): MNHEY, SMNVEV (reference sequence). The CDR3 runs to 17 residues.

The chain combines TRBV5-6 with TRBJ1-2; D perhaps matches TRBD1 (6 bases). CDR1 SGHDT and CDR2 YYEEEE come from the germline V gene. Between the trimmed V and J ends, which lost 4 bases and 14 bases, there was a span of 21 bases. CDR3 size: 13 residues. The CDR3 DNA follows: TGTGCCAGCAGCCTTGGAAAGACAGGCCGCTTGACCTTC. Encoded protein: CASSLGKTGRLTF.

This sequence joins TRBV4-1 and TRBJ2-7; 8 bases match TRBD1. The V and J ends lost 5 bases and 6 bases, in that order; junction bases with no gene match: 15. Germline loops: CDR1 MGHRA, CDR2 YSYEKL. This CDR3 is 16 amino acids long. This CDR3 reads CASSTRQGQGRSEQYF. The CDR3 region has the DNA TGCGCCAGCAGCACACGGCAAGGACAGGGTCGCTCCGAGCAGTACTTC.

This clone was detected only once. DNA of the CDR3: TGTGCCAGCACCAAGGAGGGGGGCCGGAACTATGGCTACACCTTC. This translates into CASTKEGGRNYGYTF. The genes are TRBV9 and TRBJ1-2; maybe TRBD1 (6 bases). Trimming took 6 bases from V and 2 from J, leaving 17 bases between them. CDR1 is SGDLS and CDR2 is YYNGEE in the germline V gene. There are 15 residues in the CDR3. The full variable domain, its missing parts supplied by reference TRBV9 and TRBJ1-2, is DSGVTQTPKHLITATGQRVTLRCSPRSGDLSVYWYQQSLDQGLQFLIQYYNGEERAKGNILERFSAQQFPDLHSELNLSSLELGDSALYFCASTKEGGRNYGYTFGSGTRLTVV.

This chain's CDR3 is CAISGDREIMGQFF. The DNA of the CDR3 is TGTGCCATCAGTGGAGACAGGGAGATTATGGGGCAGTTCTTC. The chain uses TRBV10-3 and TRBJ2-1; TRBD1 matches at 7 bases. The germline gives CDR1 ENHRY, CDR2 SYGVKD. The ends lost 4 bases at V and 12 bases at J; junction bases unmatched: 12. The CDR3 extends over 14 amino acids.

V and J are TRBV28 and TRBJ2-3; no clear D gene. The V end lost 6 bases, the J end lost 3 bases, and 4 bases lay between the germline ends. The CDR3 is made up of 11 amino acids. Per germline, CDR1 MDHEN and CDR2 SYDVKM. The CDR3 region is CASRITDTQYF. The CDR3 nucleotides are TGTGCCAGCAGGATAACAGATACGCAGTATTTT.

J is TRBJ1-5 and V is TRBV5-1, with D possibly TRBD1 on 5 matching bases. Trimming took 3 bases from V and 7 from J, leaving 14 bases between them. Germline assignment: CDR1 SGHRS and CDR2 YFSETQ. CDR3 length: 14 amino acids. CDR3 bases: TGCGCCAGCAGCTCGGGAGGGGTCGGCCAGCCCCAGCATTTT. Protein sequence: CASSSGGVGQPQHF.

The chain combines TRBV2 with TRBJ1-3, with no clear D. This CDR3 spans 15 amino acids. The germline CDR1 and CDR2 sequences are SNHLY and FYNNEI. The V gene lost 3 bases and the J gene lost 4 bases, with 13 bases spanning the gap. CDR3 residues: CASSEDLRIGNTIYF. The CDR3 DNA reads TGTGCCAGCAGTGAGGACTTACGTATCGGAAACACCATATATTTT.

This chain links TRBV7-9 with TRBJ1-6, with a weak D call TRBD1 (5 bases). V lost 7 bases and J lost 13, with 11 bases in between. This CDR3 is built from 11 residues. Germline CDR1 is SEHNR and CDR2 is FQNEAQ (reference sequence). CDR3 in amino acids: CASNTTDPLHF. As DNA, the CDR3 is TGTGCCAGCAACACGACAGACCCCCTCCACTTT.

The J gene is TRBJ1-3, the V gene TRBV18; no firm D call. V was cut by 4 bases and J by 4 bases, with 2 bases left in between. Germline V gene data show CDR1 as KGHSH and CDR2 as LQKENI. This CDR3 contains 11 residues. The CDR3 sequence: CASSLGNTIYF. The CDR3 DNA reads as TGTGCCAGCTCACTCGGAAACACCATATATTTT.

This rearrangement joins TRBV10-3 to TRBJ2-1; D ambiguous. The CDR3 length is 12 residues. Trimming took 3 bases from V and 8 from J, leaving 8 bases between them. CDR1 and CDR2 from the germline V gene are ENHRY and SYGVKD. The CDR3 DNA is TGTGCCATCAGTGAAGAAACCTATGAGCAGTTCTTC. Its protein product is CAISEETYEQFF.

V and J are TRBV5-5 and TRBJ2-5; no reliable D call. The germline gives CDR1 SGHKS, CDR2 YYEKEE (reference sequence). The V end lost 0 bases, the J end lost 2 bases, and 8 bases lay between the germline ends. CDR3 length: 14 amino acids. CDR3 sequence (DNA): TGTGCCAGCAGCTTGGCCGGTTTTCAAGAGACCCAGTACTTC. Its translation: CASSLAGFQETQYF.

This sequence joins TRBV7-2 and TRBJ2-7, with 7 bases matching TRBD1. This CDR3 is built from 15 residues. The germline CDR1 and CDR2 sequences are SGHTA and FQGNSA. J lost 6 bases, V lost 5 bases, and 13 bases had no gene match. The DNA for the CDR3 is TGTGCCAGCAGCCCGTGGACAGGAACCTCTACCGAGCAGTACTTC. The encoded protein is CASSPWTGTSTEQYF.

CDR3 protein: CASSLVSGGPDTQYF. As DNA, the CDR3 is TGTGCCAGCAGCTTAGTTTCGGGGGGCCCAGATACGCAGTATTTT. V and J are TRBV7-2 and TRBJ2-3, with D perhaps TRBD2 (7 bases). This CDR3 comprises 15 residues. Per germline, CDR1 SGHTA and CDR2 FQGNSA. V dropped 1 base and J dropped 4 bases, with 12 bases sitting between them.

CDR3 nucleotides: TGTGCCAGCAGTTACCCGACCTTGGGGGGCACTGAAGCTTTCTTT. Protein product: CASSYPTLGGTEAFF. The chain recombines TRBV6-5 with TRBJ1-1, with D perhaps matching TRBD1 (5 bases). This CDR3 has 15 residues. The germline V gene encodes CDR1 MNHEY and CDR2 SVGAGI. V dropped 2 bases and J dropped 4 bases, with 14 bases sitting between them.

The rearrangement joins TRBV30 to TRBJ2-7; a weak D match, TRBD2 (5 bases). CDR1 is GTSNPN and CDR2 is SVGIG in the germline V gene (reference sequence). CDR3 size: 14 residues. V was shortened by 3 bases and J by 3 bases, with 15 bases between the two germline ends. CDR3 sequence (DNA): TGTGCCTGGAGCGCGACGGGGTTCATCTACGAGCAGTACTTC. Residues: CAWSATGFIYEQYF.

CDR3 protein: CASKDRESDEKLFF. The CDR3 coding sequence is TGTGCCAGTAAGGACAGGGAAAGTGATGAAAAACTGTTTTTT. The J gene is TRBJ1-4, the V gene TRBV19; 8 bases are shared with TRBD1. The CDR3 runs 14 residues. Germline CDR1 reads LNHDA; CDR2 reads SQIVND (reference sequence). Trimming took 7 bases from V and 6 from J; bases not matched to a gene: 7.

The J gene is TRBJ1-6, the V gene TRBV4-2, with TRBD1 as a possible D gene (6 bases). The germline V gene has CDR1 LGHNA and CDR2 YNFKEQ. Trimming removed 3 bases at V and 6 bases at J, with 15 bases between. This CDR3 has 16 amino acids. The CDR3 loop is CASSQAGGAGNSPLHF. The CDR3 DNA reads TGTGCCAGCAGCCAGGCTGGGGGCGCAGGTAATTCACCCCTCCACTTT.

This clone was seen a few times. The chain's CDR3 is CASSLGQGANVLTF. The CDR3 coding sequence is TGTGCCAGCAGCTTAGGACAGGGGGCCAACGTCCTGACTTTC. The chain links TRBV11-1 to TRBJ2-6; possibly TRBD1 for D (5 bases). The CDR3 is 14 residues long. Trimming removed 1 base from V and 4 bases from J, with 5 bases in between. Germline-derived CDR1 and CDR2 are SGHAT and FQDESV (reference sequence).

CDR3 DNA sequence: TGTGCCAGCAGCTTCCTGGGACAGGGTTCGTACGAGCAGTACTTC. Protein sequence: CASSFLGQGSYEQYF. The V call is TRBV27, the J call TRBJ2-7; TRBD1 aligns across 9 bases. This CDR3 comprises 15 residues. The germline CDR1 and CDR2 sequences are MNHEY and SMNVEV (reference sequence). Losses at the gene ends were 6 bases for V and 4 bases for J; bases not matched to a gene: 10.